The clone carrying this TCR beta chain was detected many times. First-strand cDNA used TRAV- and TRBV-specific primers, covering alpha and beta chains. The authors amplified TCRs for 20 to 25 PCR cycles with a constant-region primer and a V-primer adapter. TCRdb independently ran MiXCR on the reads; one entry per CDR3 protein. The table has under 95,000 distinct CDR3 sequences, around 17% seen once. V lost 2 bases and J lost 9; bases outside the gene matches: 8. This CDR3 is built from 15 residues. Time point meaning: after trial treatment. As for treatment: LDRT plus nivolumab, ipilimumab, low-dose cyclophosphamide and aspirin (RACIN trial). Donors were dosed with nivolumab and ipilimumab; they also received aspirin, low-dose cyclophosphamide and low-dose radiotherapy. The sample originates from a study of low-dose radiotherapy and immunotherapy resistance in tumors. Study in general: Patients of Cohort 1 had 0.5 Gy fractions every 2 weeks, which summed to 6.5 Gy. A dose of 1 Gy per fraction every two weeks went to Cohort 2, totaling 13 Gy over 26 weeks. A daily 300 mg dose of oral aspirin was taken by patients for four cycles from cycle 1 day 1.

This clonotype was obtained from a male donor with prostate cancer. The chain recombines TRBV12-3 or TRBV12-4 with TRBJ2-1; 9 nucleotides agree with TRBD2. The input for sequencing was PBMCs, taken after low-dose radiotherapy plus immunotherapy. CDR3: CASSLPTSGHSEQFF. CDR3 sequence (DNA): TGTGCCAGCAGTTTACCGACTAGCGGCCACAGTGAGCAGTTCTTC.